This TCR beta chain was captured in a study of control samples from healthy donors and cancer patients. Trimming at V came to 3 bases and at J to 4 bases, leaving 9 bases not matched to a gene. Germline V gives CDR1 SGDLS, CDR2 YYNGEE. CDR3 size: 15 residues. Here immunoSEQ multiplex PCR was the method, and the copy in TCRdb shows in-frame clones only, minus some. Of over 100,000 clones listed, 92% were seen once; the top ten hold 2% to 2.5%. The receptor's source is a woman younger than 35 in good health. This chain connects TRBV9 to TRBJ2-5; 7 bases fit TRBD2. Sample: blood. CDR3 nucleotide sequence: TGTGCCAGCAGCGGCTCCCGGGGGGTTGGAGAGACCCAGTACTTC. Its translation is CASSGSRGVGETQYF.